The source of this T cell receptor beta chain is a study of T cell responses to AZD1222 COVID-19 vaccine. Study-level background: Pooling covered second doses at about 4 or about 12 weeks. Findings of the study overall: There were vaccine-associated CD4 TCRs across spike, dominant at 160-218 and 743-854.

The method was immunoSEQ multiplex PCR; TCRdb's version includes in-frame clones alone and lacks a portion of them. Found here are 90,000 to 120,000 clones, 87% of them singletons; the top ten hold 4% to 5.5%. In its sample, this clone was seen once. Its antigen is currently unknown. With 6 bases clipped from V and 4 bases from J, the junction kept 7 bases outside the gene matches. In germline, CDR1 is SGHAT, CDR2 FQNNGV. The CDR3 has 16 amino acids. Sequenced here: peripheral blood, sampled on day 0 of AZD1222 vaccination. The chain links TRBV11-2 to TRBJ2-1; 12 bases agree with TRBD2. This clonotype was sampled from an adult in good health. CDR3 loop: CASRSPGTSGYNEQFF. CDR3 coding DNA: TGTGCCAGCAGAAGTCCCGGGACTAGCGGGTACAATGAGCAGTTCTTC.